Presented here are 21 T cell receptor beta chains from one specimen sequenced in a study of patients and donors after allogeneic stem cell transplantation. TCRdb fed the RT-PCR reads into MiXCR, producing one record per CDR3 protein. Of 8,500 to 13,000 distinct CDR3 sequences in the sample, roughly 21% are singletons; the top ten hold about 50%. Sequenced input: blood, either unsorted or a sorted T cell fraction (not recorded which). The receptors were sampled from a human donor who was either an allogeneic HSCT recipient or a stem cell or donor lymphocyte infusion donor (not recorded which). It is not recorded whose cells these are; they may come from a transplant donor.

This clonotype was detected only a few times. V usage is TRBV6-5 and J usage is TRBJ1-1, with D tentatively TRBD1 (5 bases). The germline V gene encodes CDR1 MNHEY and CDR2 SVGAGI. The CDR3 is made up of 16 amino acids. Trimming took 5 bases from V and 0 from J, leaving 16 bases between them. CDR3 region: CASSPYGQPMNTEAFF. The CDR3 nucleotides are TGTGCCAGCAGTCCATACGGACAACCGATGAACACTGAAGCTTTCTTT.

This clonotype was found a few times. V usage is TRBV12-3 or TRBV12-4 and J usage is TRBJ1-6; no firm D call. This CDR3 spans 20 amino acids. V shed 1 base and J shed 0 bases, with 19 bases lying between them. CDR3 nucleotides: TGTGCCAGCAGTTTAGAACCCCATTCTACCTCAAGCTCCTATAATTCACCCCTCCACTTT. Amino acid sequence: CASSLEPHSTSSSYNSPLHF.

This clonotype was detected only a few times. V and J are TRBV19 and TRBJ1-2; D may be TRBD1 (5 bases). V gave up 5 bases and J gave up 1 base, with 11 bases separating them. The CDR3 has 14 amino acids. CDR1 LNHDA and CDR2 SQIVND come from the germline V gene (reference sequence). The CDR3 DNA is TGTGCCAGTAGTCCCCTGGGGGTTAACTATGGCTACACCTTC. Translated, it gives CASSPLGVNYGYTF.

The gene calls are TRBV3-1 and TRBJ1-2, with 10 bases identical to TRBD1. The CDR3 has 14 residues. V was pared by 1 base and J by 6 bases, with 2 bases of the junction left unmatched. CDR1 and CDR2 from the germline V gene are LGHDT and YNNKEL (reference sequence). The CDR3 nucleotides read TGTGCCAGCAGCCAAGGACAGGGGGCTGATGGCTACACCTTC. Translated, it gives CASSQGQGADGYTF. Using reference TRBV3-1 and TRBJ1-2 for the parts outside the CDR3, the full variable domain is DTAVSQTPKYLVTQMGNDKSIKCEQNLGHDTMYWYKQDSKKFLKIMFSYNNKELIINETVPNRFSPKSPDKAHLNLHINSLELGDSAVYFCASSQGQGADGYTFGSGTRLTVV.

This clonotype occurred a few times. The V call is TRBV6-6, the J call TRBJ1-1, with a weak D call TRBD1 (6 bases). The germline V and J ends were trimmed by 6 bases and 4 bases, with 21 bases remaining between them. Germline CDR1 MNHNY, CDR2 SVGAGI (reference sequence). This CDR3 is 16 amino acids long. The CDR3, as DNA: TGTGCCAGCAGCGACCGGCGGGGGCTAGGGGGCACTGAAGCTTTCTTT. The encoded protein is CASSDRRGLGGTEAFF.

The CDR3 DNA reads as TGTGCCAGCAGTTTACCGGGACACCCTAACTATGGCTACACCTTC. This gives the protein CASSLPGHPNYGYTF. The chain links TRBV28 to TRBJ1-2, with a tentative D call TRBD1 (6 bases). CDR1 is MDHEN, CDR2 SYDVKM, per germline. This CDR3 spans 15 amino acids. V lost 2 bases to trimming and J lost 0 bases, with 10 bases between them.

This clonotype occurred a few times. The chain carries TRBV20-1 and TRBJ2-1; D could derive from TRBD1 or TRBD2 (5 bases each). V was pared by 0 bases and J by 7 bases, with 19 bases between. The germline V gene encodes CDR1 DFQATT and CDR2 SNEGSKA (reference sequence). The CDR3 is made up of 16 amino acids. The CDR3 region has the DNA TGCAGTGCTAGAGATACCTCCAGAGGGGTGGGTAATGAGCAGTTCTTC. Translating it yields CSARDTSRGVGNEQFF.

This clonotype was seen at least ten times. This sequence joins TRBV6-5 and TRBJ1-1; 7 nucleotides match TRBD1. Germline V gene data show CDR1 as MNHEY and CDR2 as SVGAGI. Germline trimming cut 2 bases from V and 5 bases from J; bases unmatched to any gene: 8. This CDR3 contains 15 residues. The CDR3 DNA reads TGTGCCAGCAGTTACCTCCGGACAGGTGAGACTGAAGCTTTCTTT. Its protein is CASSYLRTGETEAFF.

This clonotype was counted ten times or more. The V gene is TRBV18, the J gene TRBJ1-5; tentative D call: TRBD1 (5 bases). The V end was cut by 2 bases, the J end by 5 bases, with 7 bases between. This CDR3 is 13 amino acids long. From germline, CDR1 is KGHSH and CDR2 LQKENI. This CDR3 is CASSPSGDQPQHF. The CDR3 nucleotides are TGTGCCAGCTCACCATCGGGGGATCAGCCCCAGCATTTT.

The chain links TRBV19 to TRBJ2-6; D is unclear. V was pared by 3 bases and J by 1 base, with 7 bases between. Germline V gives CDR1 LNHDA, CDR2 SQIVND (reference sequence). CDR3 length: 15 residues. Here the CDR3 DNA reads TGTGCCAGTAGTATGTCCCAGTCTGGGGCCAACGTCCTGACTTTC. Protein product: CASSMSQSGANVLTF.

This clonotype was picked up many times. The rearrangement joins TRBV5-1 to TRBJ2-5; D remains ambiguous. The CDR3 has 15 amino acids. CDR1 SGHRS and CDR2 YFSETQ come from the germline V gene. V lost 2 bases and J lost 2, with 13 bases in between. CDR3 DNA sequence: TGCGCCAGCAGCTTACGACCGAACCCTCAAGAGACCCAGTACTTC. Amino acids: CASSLRPNPQETQYF. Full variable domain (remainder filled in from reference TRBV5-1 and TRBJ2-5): KAGVTQTPRYLIKTRGQQVTLSCSPISGHRSVSWYQQTPGQGLQFLFEYFSETQRNKGNFPGRFSGRQFSNSRSEMNVSTLELGDSALYLCASSLRPNPQETQYFGPGTRLLVL.

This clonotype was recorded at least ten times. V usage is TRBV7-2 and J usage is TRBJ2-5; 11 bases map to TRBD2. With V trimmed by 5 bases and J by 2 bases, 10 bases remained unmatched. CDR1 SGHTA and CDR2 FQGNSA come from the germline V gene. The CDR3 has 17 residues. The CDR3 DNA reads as TGTGCCAGCAGCCCGACACTAGCGGGGGCCCCGCAAGAGACCCAGTACTTC. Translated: CASSPTLAGAPQETQYF.

CDR3 sequence (DNA): TGTGCCAGCAGTTTCGGGTTTAATGAAAAACTGTTTTTT. It yields the protein CASSFGFNEKLFF. The J gene is TRBJ1-4, the V gene TRBV27; D call uncertain. Per germline, CDR1 MNHEY and CDR2 SMNVEV (reference sequence). The CDR3 spans 13 residues. V was trimmed by 3 bases and J by 4 bases, leaving 6 bases between them.

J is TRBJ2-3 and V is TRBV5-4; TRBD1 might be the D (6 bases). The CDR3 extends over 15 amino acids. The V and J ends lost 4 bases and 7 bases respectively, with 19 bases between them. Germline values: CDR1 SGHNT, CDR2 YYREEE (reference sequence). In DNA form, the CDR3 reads TGTGCCAGCAGCCCCGAAACTGGACAGCAGTATACGCAGTATTTT. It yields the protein CASSPETGQQYTQYF.

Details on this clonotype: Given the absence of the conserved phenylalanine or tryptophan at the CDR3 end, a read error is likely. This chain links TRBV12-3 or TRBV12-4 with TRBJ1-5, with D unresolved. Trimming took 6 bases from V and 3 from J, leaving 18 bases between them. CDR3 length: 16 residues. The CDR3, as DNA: TGTGCCAGCAGGCAAGATGATACAGATTACAATCAGCCCCAGCATTTG. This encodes CASRQDDTDYNQPQHL.

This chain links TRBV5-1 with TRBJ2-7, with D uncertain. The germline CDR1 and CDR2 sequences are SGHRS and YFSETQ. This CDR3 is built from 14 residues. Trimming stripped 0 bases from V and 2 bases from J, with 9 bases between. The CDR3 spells CASSLEAQTYEQYF. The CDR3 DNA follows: TGCGCCAGCAGCTTGGAGGCACAGACCTACGAGCAGTACTTC.

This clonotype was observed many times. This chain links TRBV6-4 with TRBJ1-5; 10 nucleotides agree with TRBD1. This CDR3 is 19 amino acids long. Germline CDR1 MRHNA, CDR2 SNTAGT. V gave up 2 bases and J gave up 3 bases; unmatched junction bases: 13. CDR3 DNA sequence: TGTGCCAGCAGTGACGCACCGGGACAGGGGACAGACCACAATCAGCCCCAGCATTTT. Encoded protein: CASSDAPGQGTDHNQPQHF.

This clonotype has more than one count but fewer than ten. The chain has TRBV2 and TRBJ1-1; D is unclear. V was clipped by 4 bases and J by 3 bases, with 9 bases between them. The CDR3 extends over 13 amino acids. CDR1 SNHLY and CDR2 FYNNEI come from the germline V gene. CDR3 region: CASSVSGDTEAFF. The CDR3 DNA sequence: TGTGCCAGCAGTGTAAGTGGTGACACTGAAGCTTTCTTT. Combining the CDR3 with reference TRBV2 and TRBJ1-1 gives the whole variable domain EPEVTQTPSHQVTQMGQEVILRCVPISNHLYFYWYRQILGQKVEFLVSFYNNEISEKSEIFDDQFSVERPDGSNFTLKIRSTKLEDSAMYFCASSVSGDTEAFFGQGTRLTVV.

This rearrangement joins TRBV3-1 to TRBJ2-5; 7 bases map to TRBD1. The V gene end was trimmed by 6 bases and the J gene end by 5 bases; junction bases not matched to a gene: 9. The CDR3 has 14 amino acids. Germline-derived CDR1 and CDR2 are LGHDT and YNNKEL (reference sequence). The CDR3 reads CASSQRGPGETQYF. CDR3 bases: TGTGCCAGCAGTCAGAGGGGGCCCGGGGAGACCCAGTACTTC.

The CDR3: CASRSAGTAPYEQYF. The CDR3, as DNA: TGTGCCAGCAGATCTGCCGGGACAGCCCCCTACGAGCAGTACTTC. The chain uses TRBV27 and TRBJ2-7; TRBD1 aligns across 7 bases. The CDR3 runs to 15 residues. Unmatched junction bases numbered 10, after V lost 6 bases and J lost 2 bases. The germline V gene has CDR1 MNHEY and CDR2 SMNVEV (reference sequence).

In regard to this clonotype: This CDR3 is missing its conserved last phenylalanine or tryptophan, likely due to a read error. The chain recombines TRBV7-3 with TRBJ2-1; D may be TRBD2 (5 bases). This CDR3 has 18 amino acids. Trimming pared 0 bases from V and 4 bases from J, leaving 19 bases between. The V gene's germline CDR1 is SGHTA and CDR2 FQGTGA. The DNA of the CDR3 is TGTGCCAGCAGCTTAACACCCCCGGCTGAGGGTTCTTACAATGAGCAGTTCTTA. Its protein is CASSLTPPAEGSYNEQFL.